The rows below give T cell receptor beta chains drawn from one sample of a study of CD8 T cells in Susac syndrome. TCRdb re-called the immunoSEQ multiplex PCR reads through MiXCR, storing one row per CDR3 protein. Of around 95,000 distinct CDR3 sequences detected, 95% appear once; the ten largest clones hold 0.3%. Sequenced: CD8+ T cells from PBMCs. These receptors originate from a human donor with Susac syndrome. Both conserved end residues are part of each CDR3. D genes are given only for firm matches. Clone size is not always given. Where it is, it says once, few, many or a class for expanded clones.

>-|TRBV14|TRBJ2-6|TRBD1
CASRGTGGQGANVLTF
TGTGCCAGCAGGGGGACAGGGGGTCAAGGGGCCAACGTCCTGACTTTC
>-|TRBV6-4|TRBJ2-2|TRBD2
CASGLAGADTGELFF
TGTGCCAGCGGATTAGCGGGAGCCGACACCGGGGAGCTGTTTTTT
>-|TRBV3-1|TRBJ2-7|-
CASSQDRETYEQYF
TGTGCCAGCAGCCAAGATCGGGAGACCTACGAGCAGTACTTC
>-|TRBV13|TRBJ2-1|-
CASSLGGSWSSYNEQFF
TGTGCCAGCAGTTTAGGTGGGAGCTGGAGCTCCTACAATGAGCAGTTCTTC
>once|TRBV7-9|TRBJ2-7|-
CASSLAGTIIYEQYF
TGTGCCAGCAGCTTAGCGGGGACAATCATCTACGAGCAGTACTTC
>-|TRBV28|TRBJ2-7|TRBD2
CASSPRTSASSYEQYF
TGTGCCAGCAGTCCACGGACTAGCGCCAGCTCCTACGAGCAGTACTTC
>-|TRBV20-1|TRBJ1-1|TRBD1
CSARPRNHTGEYFF
TGCAGTGCTAGACCCCGCAATCATACAGGGGAATACTTCTTT
>-|TRBV7-9|TRBJ2-1|-
CASSFAPGDNEQFF
TGTGCCAGCAGCTTTGCCCCAGGGGACAATGAGCAGTTCTTC
>-|TRBV14|TRBJ2-2|-
CASSPPFGSGNTGELFF
TGTGCCAGCAGCCCCCCGTTTGGTAGCGGCAACACCGGGGAGCTGTTTTTT
>-|TRBV29-1|TRBJ1-1|TRBD1
CSVGQGAGKTEAFF
TGCAGCGTTGGACAGGGGGCGGGAAAAACTGAAGCTTTCTTT
>-|TRBV12-3/TRBV12-4|TRBJ2-3|TRBD2
CASSPGLADTDTQYF
TGTGCCAGCAGCCCCGGACTAGCGGATACAGATACGCAGTATTTT
>-|TRBV15|TRBJ2-7|-
CATSIGSSYEQYF
TGTGCCACCAGCATCGGCAGCTCCTACGAGCAGTACTTC
>once|TRBV29-1|TRBJ1-1|-
CSVGLNTEAFF
TGCAGCGTTGGATTGAACACTGAAGCTTTCTTT
>-|TRBV12-3/TRBV12-4|TRBJ2-5|TRBD2
CASSLVGLAGETQYF
TGTGCCAGCAGCCTCGTCGGACTAGCGGGAGAGACCCAGTACTTC
>-|TRBV7-2|TRBJ2-7|-
CASSLVSTSYEQYF
TGTGCCAGCAGCTTAGTGAGCACCTCCTACGAGCAGTACTTC
>-|TRBV5-1|TRBJ2-3|-
CASSFEGNTQYF
TGCGCCAGCAGCTTTGAGGGGAATACGCAGTATTTT
>-|TRBV6-1|TRBJ2-6|-
CASSPWTSTGANVLTF
TGTGCCAGCAGTCCATGGACATCGACTGGGGCCAACGTCCTGACTTTC
>-|TRBV28|TRBJ1-1|TRBD1
CASSLTGGSEAFF
TGTGCCAGCAGCCTCACAGGGGGCAGCGAAGCTTTCTTT
>-|TRBV6-1|TRBJ1-5|-
CASSSLSTGLQGNQPQHF
TGTGCCAGCAGTAGTTTAAGTACGGGCCTCCAAGGCAATCAGCCCCAGCATTTT
>-|TRBV4-1|TRBJ2-7|-
CASSQGATGLSYEQYF
TGCGCCAGCAGCCAAGGAGCGACAGGCCTCTCCTACGAGCAGTACTTC
>once|TRBV20-1|TRBJ2-7|-
CSAPRDWYYEQYF
TGCAGTGCTCCGAGGGACTGGTACTACGAGCAGTACTTC
>-|TRBV9|TRBJ2-7|-
CASSSEGVQGPYEQYF
TGTGCCAGCAGCTCCGAGGGGGTACAGGGACCCTACGAGCAGTACTTC
>-|TRBV6-5|TRBJ2-2|-
CASAGPGELFF
TGTGCCAGCGCGGGACCCGGGGAGCTGTTTTTT
>-|TRBV29-1|TRBJ2-2|-
CSGARKNTGELFF
TGCAGCGGGGCCAGGAAAAACACCGGGGAGCTGTTTTTT
>once|TRBV11-2|TRBJ2-3|-
CASLSSGIRPDTQYF
TGTGCCAGCCTCTCCTCCGGTATTCGTCCAGATACGCAGTATTTT
>-|TRBV23-1|TRBJ2-7|TRBD1
CASSSQTGGYEQYF
TGCGCCAGCAGTTCCCAAACAGGGGGCTACGAGCAGTACTTC
>-|TRBV5-1|TRBJ2-7|TRBD2
CASSPGLAGIVNEQYF
TGCGCCAGCAGCCCCGGTCTAGCGGGGATCGTCAACGAGCAGTACTTC
>-|TRBV12-3/TRBV12-4|TRBJ2-5|-
CASGSGVQETQYF
TGTGCCAGCGGGTCGGGGGTCCAAGAGACCCAGTACTTC
>once|TRBV27|TRBJ2-7|TRBD1
CASMGQGYEQYF
TGTGCCAGCATGGGACAGGGCTACGAGCAGTACTTC
>-|TRBV2|TRBJ1-1|-
CASNLAWNTEAFF
TGTGCCAGCAACCTGGCCTGGAACACTGAAGCTTTCTTT
>once|TRBV11-2|TRBJ2-3|-
CASSLWSGDTQYF
TGTGCCAGCAGCTTATGGTCGGGAGATACGCAGTATTTT
>-|TRBV9|TRBJ2-2|TRBD2
CASSGLAGGPGELFF
TGTGCCAGCAGCGGACTAGCGGGAGGTCCCGGGGAGCTGTTTTTT
>-|TRBV5-1|TRBJ2-1|-
CAGTQRMPDNEQFF
TGCGCCGGAACTCAGCGGATGCCTGACAATGAGCAGTTCTTC
>-|TRBV20-1|TRBJ1-1|-
CSAKSMGDTEAFF
TGCAGTGCTAAATCAATGGGGGACACTGAAGCTTTCTTT
>-|TRBV20-1|TRBJ2-5|-
CSADPPGRQETQYF
TGCAGTGCCGACCCCCCGGGGCGCCAAGAGACCCAGTACTTC
>-|TRBV12-3/TRBV12-4|TRBJ1-3|-
CASSRALGGNTIYF
TGTGCCAGCAGTCGGGCCCTGGGGGGAAACACCATATATTTT
>-|TRBV29-1|TRBJ2-7|-
CSVGVNSYEQYF
TGCAGCGTAGGGGTAAACTCCTACGAGCAGTACTTC
>-|TRBV28|TRBJ2-5|-
CASSPPRGETQYF
TGTGCCAGCAGTCCCCCCAGGGGAGAGACCCAGTACTTC
>-|TRBV12-3/TRBV12-4|TRBJ2-7|-
CASSKDSYEQYF
TGTGCCAGCAGTAAGGACTCCTACGAGCAGTACTTC
>-|TRBV6-6|TRBJ2-5|-
CASTGAQETQYF
TGTGCCAGCACGGGAGCCCAAGAGACCCAGTACTTC
>-|TRBV20-1|TRBJ2-3|-
CSAGFEGSDTQYF
TGCAGTGCTGGATTTGAGGGCTCAGATACGCAGTATTTT
>-|TRBV9|TRBJ2-3|-
CASSIGGPSTDTQYF
TGTGCCAGCAGCATAGGGGGGCCCTCGACAGATACGCAGTATTTT
>-|TRBV29-1|TRBJ2-5|TRBD2
CSVDSGTRQETQYF
TGCAGCGTTGATAGCGGGACTCGTCAAGAGACCCAGTACTTC
>-|TRBV28|TRBJ2-7|-
CASSVGQRDEQYF
TGTGCCAGCAGTGTCGGTCAACGGGACGAGCAGTACTTC
>-|TRBV29-1|TRBJ2-5|TRBD1
CSVRTGAEETQYF
TGCAGCGTGAGGACAGGGGCTGAAGAGACCCAGTACTTC